The entry below gives a single T cell receptor (beta chain) sequence along with its context. Its antigen is not yet known. It has no much larger one-base neighbor in the sample; base qualities were not kept. CDR1 SGHVT and CDR2 SQSDAQ are derived from the germline V gene. The CDR3 covers 16 residues, taking in both the cysteine and the phenylalanine. The kept DNA is CDR3 alone, 48 bases in frame from the first base. Trimming takes 5 bases from V and 0 bases from J, and the germline ends sit 15 bases apart. The entry originates in a study of T cell responses to AZD1222 COVID-19 vaccine (dated by TCRdb to the early 2020s). About the study as a whole: Because spike-specific TCR depth and breadth did not differ between the two schedules, AZD1222 recipients who got a second dose at roughly 4 weeks were pooled with those who got a second dose at roughly 12 weeks. Trial participants were enrolled by age into 18-55, 56-69 and 70-plus year subgroups, with roughly 160, 29 and 62 TCR-sequenced participants respectively. A total of more than 230 trial participants underwent TCR sequencing, of whom around 210 had received two doses of AZD1222 and some 25 had received two doses of the MenACWY control vaccine.

The CDR3 regions of human TCRbeta chains were subjected to immunosequencing. On the study's bioinformatics: TCRs in the repertoires were compared against a reference library of SARS-CoV-2-specific TCRs that had been generated with the MIRA antigen-specificity platform. Breadth was defined as the fraction of unique TCRs that were SARS-CoV-2-associated. Depth was defined as the fraction of total T cells that were SARS-CoV-2-associated. Using the MIRA data, each spike-specific TCR was assigned both to the spike region to which the TCR was reactive and to a CD4 or CD8 class. Log10-transformed breadth and depth values were compared by one-way ANOVA with Sidak's multiple comparisons tests. Not all clones reach the TCRdb copy of this immuneACCESS table, which keeps in-frame sequences only. Checked studies attribute under half of the gap to unresolved V genes and leave the rest unexplained. Clonal size and the V and J genes are those of that table, whereas D and trimming came from the DNA. For this sample there are nearly 110,000 clones; about 90% appear just once. The ten largest account for 20% to 25% of the sample.

The time point label on this specimen signifies: baseline before first vaccination. The vaccinee samples were drawn from two UK trials, COV001 and COV002, one of which was a single-blind randomized controlled phase 2/3 trial testing AZD1222 (ChAdOx1 nCoV-19) in healthy adults. Trial participant PBMC samples were collected at day 0 and day 28 after the second dose for TCRbeta chain sequencing. General conclusions and limits of the study: The 56-69-year group was small, and its depth increase did not reach significance, likely because of low power. Because no day 14 peak-response samples were available, repertoires were characterized only after the peak T cell response. Vaccine-associated CD4 TCRs spanned the whole spike protein, with dominant responses in regions 160-218 and 743-854. Only five to seven AZD1222 recipients were SARS-CoV-2 seropositive at baseline, limiting conclusions about previously exposed vaccinees. A significant rise in spike-specific TCR breadth and depth was observed after two AZD1222 doses relative to day 0 and relative to MenACWY recipients. Reportedly, almost half of the unique spike-specific TCRs recognized epitopes lying outside the regions that are mutated in the B.1.351 and B.1.1.7 variants. Participants were mostly white British and included more females than males, and it was suggested by the authors that clonal diversity may have been underestimated.

This receptor was identified in an adult in good health. The rearrangement combines TRBV7-4 with TRBJ2-3, with no confidently assigned D gene. The specimen was peripheral blood, collected on day 0 of AZD1222 vaccination. The DNA sequence is as follows: TGTGCCAGCAGCCTTCCCAAGTTATATAGCACAGATACGCAGTATTTT. It encodes CASSLPKLYSTDTQYF.